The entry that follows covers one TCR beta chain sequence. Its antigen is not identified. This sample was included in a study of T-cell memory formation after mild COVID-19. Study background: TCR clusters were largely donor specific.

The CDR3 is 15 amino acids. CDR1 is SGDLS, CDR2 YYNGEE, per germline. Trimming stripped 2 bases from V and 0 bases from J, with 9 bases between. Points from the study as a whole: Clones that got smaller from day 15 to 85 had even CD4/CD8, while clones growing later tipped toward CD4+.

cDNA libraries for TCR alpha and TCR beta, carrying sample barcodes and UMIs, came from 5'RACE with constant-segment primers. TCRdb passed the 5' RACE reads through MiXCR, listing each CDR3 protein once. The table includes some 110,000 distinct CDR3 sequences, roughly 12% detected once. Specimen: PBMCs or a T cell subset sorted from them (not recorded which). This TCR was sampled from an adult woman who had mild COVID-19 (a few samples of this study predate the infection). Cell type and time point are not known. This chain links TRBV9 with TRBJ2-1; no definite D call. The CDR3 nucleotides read TGTGCCAGCAGCGTTAGGGATACCTCCTACAATGAGCAGTTCTTC. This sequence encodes CASSVRDTSYNEQFF.